A single sample gave rise to the 17 T cell receptor beta chains below, sequenced in a study of shared clonotypes between healthy human individuals. Data came from immunoSEQ multiplex PCR; TCRdb stores just in-frame clones and leaves some out. The sample lists about 2 million clones, approximately 95% occurring once. The sample consisted of naive CD4+ T cells sorted from blood. The subset is: CD45RA+ positively selected. These receptors were taken from a man aged 18 to 29 in good health.

The CDR3 nucleotides are TGTGCCAGCAGTGGCCAGGGGGCGTACTTTAGTTCACCCCTCCACTTT. Its translation is CASSGQGAYFSSPLHF. The chain couples TRBV6-1 to TRBJ1-6, with 8 bases aligning to TRBD1. The germline CDR1 and CDR2 sequences are MNHNS and SASEGT. The CDR3 has 16 amino acids. Trimming removed 4 bases from V and 9 bases from J; junction bases left unmatched: 11.

The chain couples TRBV18 to TRBJ2-7, with TRBD1 matching 7 bases. J lost 1 base, V lost 7 bases, and 10 bases had no gene match. Germline V gives CDR1 KGHSH, CDR2 LQKENI. The CDR3 has 15 residues. This chain's CDR3 is CASLPQGEGSYEQYF. CDR3 DNA: TGTGCCAGCTTACCCCAGGGGGAAGGTTCCTACGAGCAGTACTTC.

As for this clone: In the same sample, other DNA sequences code for this CDR3. The CDR3 spells CASSPERNTEAFF. As DNA, the CDR3 is TGTGCCAGCTCACCGGAACGGAACACTGAAGCTTTCTTT. This rearrangement joins TRBV18 to TRBJ1-1; no clear D gene. With 3 bases removed from V and 1 base from J, the gap between germline ends came to 6 bases. Looked up from germline, CDR1 is KGHSH and CDR2 is LQKENI. The CDR3 runs 13 residues.

The chain combines TRBV10-1 with TRBJ2-5; weak D call: TRBD1 (6 bases). The V gene's germline CDR1 is WNHNN and CDR2 SYGVQD (reference sequence). V lost 2 bases and J lost 2, with 9 bases in between. This CDR3 has 14 residues. CDR3 region: CASSEGDKQETQYF. CDR3 DNA sequence: TGCGCCAGCAGTGAGGGGGACAAGCAAGAGACCCAGTACTTC.

The rearrangement joins TRBV7-2 to TRBJ1-1, with a tentative D call TRBD1 (6 bases). The V and J ends lost 5 bases and 4 bases respectively, with 20 bases between them. Looked up from germline, CDR1 is SGHTA and CDR2 is FQGNSA. The CDR3 runs 16 residues. The CDR3 sequence: CASSRYPEQGSTEAFF. The CDR3 bases are TGTGCCAGCAGCCGGTACCCGGAACAGGGTAGCACTGAAGCTTTCTTT.

This rearrangement joins TRBV4-3 to TRBJ2-1; 9 positions match TRBD2. Trimming removed 0 bases from V and 6 bases from J; junction bases left unmatched: 12. CDR3 length: 18 residues. Germline V gene sequence: CDR1 LGHNA, CDR2 YSLEER. This CDR3 is CASSQDPFLAGLGNEQFF. CDR3 sequence (DNA): TGCGCCAGCAGCCAAGATCCCTTCCTAGCGGGATTAGGCAATGAGCAGTTCTTC.

The gene calls are TRBV19 and TRBJ1-2; D is ambiguous. Germline V CDR1 and CDR2: LNHDA, SQIVND (reference sequence). V gave up 7 bases and J gave up 5 bases, with 20 bases separating them. This CDR3 is 15 amino acids long. The CDR3 DNA follows: TGTGCCAGTACCCAGACAACAAATCTCCTTTATGGCTACACCTTC. The encoded protein is CASTQTTNLLYGYTF.

V and J are TRBV4-1 and TRBJ2-5; no clear D gene. TRBJ2-7 explains the end of the DNA better; the J call may be wrong. The CDR3 runs to 14 residues. CDR1 and CDR2 from the germline V gene are MGHRA and YSYEKL. The CDR3: CASSRELARNEQYF. Here the CDR3 DNA reads TGCGCCAGCAGCCGTGAGCTGGCGCGGAACGAGCAGTACTTC.

The V call is TRBV6-5, the J call TRBJ1-1; D possibly corresponds to TRBD1 (6 bases). Between the trimmed V and J ends, which lost 4 bases and 2 bases, there was a span of 14 bases. The CDR3 extends over 15 amino acids. In germline, CDR1 is MNHEY, CDR2 SVGAGI. CDR3 sequence reads: CASSLGGVGNTEAFF. CDR3 sequence (DNA): TGTGCCAGCAGTTTAGGGGGTGTAGGAAACACTGAAGCTTTCTTT.

This sequence joins TRBV7-2 and TRBJ2-7; 7 bases agree with TRBD2. CDR1 is SGHTA and CDR2 is FQGNSA in the germline V gene. V shed 7 bases and J 5 bases; nucleotides not matched to a gene: 14. CDR3 length equals 15 residues. CDR3 in amino acids: CASTPRAGDFHEQYF. The CDR3 nucleotides are TGTGCCAGCACCCCCCGGGCGGGAGACTTCCACGAGCAGTACTTC.

This clone was detected ten times or more. V usage is TRBV7-8 and J usage is TRBJ2-3, with D uncertain. CDR1 is SGHVS and CDR2 is FQNEAQ in the germline V gene. Between the trimmed V and J ends, which lost 5 bases and 6 bases, there was a span of 18 bases. This CDR3 has 15 residues. CDR3 protein: CASSGTIKKADTQYF. CDR3 in DNA: TGTGCCAGCAGCGGTACCATCAAAAAGGCGGATACGCAGTATTTT.

This rearrangement joins TRBV6-6 to TRBJ2-7; D remains unclear. CDR3 size: 15 residues. V was shortened by 7 bases and J by 0 bases, with 16 bases between the two germline ends. Germline CDR1 reads MNHNY; CDR2 reads SVGAGI (reference sequence). CDR3 nucleotides: TGTGCCAGCACACCCAAAGACCGAAGCTCCTACGAGCAGTACTTC. This sequence encodes CASTPKDRSSYEQYF.

The genes are TRBV19 and TRBJ2-7; 9 nucleotides align to TRBD1. Losses at the gene ends were 3 bases for V and 3 bases for J; bases not matched to a gene: 9. Germline-derived CDR1 and CDR2 are LNHDA and SQIVND (reference sequence). CDR3 length: 16 amino acids. CDR3 protein: CASSIRRDRVLYEQYF. The CDR3 DNA is TGTGCCAGTAGTATCCGCCGGGACAGGGTTCTCTACGAGCAGTACTTC.

The chain carries TRBV11-2 and TRBJ1-1; unclear D gene. The CDR3 contains 14 residues. Trimming left V 4 bases short and J 0 bases short, with 9 bases between. Germline V CDR1 and CDR2: SGHAT, FQNNGV. The CDR3 sequence: CASSYILLNTEAFF. CDR3 bases: TGTGCCAGCAGCTACATCCTCTTGAACACTGAAGCTTTCTTT.

The genes are TRBV6-6 and TRBJ1-6, with a weak D call TRBD1 (6 bases). Germline values: CDR1 MNHNY, CDR2 SVGAGI (reference sequence). The CDR3 totals 14 residues. Trimming left V 7 bases short and J 7 bases short, with 14 bases between. CDR3 coding DNA: TGTGCCAGCACCCCAGGGGCCCTGAATTCACCCCTCCACTTT. Translation: CASTPGALNSPLHF.

The chain recombines TRBV7-9 with TRBJ2-5; the match to TRBD2 covers 12 bases. The CDR3 is 17 residues long. With 1 base clipped from V and 2 bases from J, the junction kept 5 bases outside the gene matches. The germline CDR1 and CDR2 sequences are SEHNR and FQNEAQ (reference sequence). CDR3 DNA sequence: TGTGCCAGCAGCTTAGGGAGACTAGCGGGGGATCAAGAGACCCAGTACTTC. It codes for CASSLGRLAGDQETQYF.

J is TRBJ2-6 and V is TRBV5-1; D is unclear. V lost 4 bases and J 0 bases, leaving 8 bases between the germline ends. This CDR3 has 15 residues. The germline CDR1 and CDR2 sequences are SGHRS and YFSETQ. CDR3 amino acids: CASSLLGSGANVLTF. Written as DNA, the CDR3 is TGCGCCAGCAGCCTGCTTGGCTCTGGGGCCAACGTCCTGACTTTC.